This T cell receptor beta chain was obtained from a study of shared clonotypes between healthy human individuals. This clone has a single count. Its antigen remains unidentified. Study results and limitations: Clonotypes that were shared across a handful of donors made up 4.5% to 5% of naive CD4 clonotypes. Incompleteness in sorted-subset sequencing, despite large depth, was shown by rarefaction. Clonotypes which were not shared had lower generation probabilities than clonotypes that all four donors shared.

The data were produced by immunoSEQ multiplex PCR, yet TCRdb's version contains in-frame clones alone and is incomplete. The sample has some 2,100,000 clones; nearly 97% are singletons. Between the trimmed V and J ends, which lost 4 bases and 6 bases, there was a span of 5 bases. This CDR3 is 11 amino acids long. Germline CDR1 SNHLY, CDR2 FYNNEI. Adult Caucasians living in Nashville, Tennessee made up all of the donors. The clonotype comes from a man younger than 30 in good health. Sequenced sample: naive CD4+ T cells sorted from blood. The subset denotes: CD45RA+ positively selected. V usage is TRBV2 and J usage is TRBJ2-3; D uncertain. The CDR3 nucleotides are TGTGCCAGCAGTGCCCAGGATACGCAGTATTTT. Translating it yields CASSAQDTQYF.